This T cell receptor (beta chain) was captured in a study of early T cells in non-severe SARS-CoV-2 infection. Overall study: The sequenced material was bulk RNA from unsorted whole blood, and its chains were unpaired.

TCRdb re-analysed the 5' RACE reads in MiXCR, keeping a single row per CDR3 protein. Of some 96,000 distinct CDR3 sequences in the sample, 11% are singletons; the top ten hold around 4.8%. After removal of 2 bases from V and 0 bases from J, the junction contained 3 bases not matched to a gene. The CDR3 totals 15 residues. The V gene's germline CDR1 is SGHTA and CDR2 FQGNSA. This clonotype has just a few counts. The sequence was collected from an adult who was a healthcare worker with PCR-confirmed SARS-CoV-2 infection or an uninfected control (not recorded which). Material: whole blood, obtained at baseline. The chain employs TRBV7-2 and TRBJ1-1; 7 bases line up with TRBD1. The CDR3 is CASSLQTGMNTEAFF. The DNA for the CDR3 is TGTGCCAGCAGCTTACAGACAGGGATGAACACTGAAGCTTTCTTT.